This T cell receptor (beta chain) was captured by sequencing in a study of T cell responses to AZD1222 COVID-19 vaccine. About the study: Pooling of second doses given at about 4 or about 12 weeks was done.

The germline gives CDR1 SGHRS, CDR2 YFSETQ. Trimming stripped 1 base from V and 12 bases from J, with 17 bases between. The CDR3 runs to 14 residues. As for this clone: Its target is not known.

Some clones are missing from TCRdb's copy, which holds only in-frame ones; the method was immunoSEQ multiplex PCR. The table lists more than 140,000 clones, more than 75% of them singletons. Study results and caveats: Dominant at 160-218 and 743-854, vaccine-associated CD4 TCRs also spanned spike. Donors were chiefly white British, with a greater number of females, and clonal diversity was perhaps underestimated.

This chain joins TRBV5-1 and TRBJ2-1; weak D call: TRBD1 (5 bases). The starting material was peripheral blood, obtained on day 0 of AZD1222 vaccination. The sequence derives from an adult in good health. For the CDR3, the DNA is TGCGCCAGCAGCTTGCTCTTCGGACAAGGGTGGCAGTTCTTC. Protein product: CASSLLFGQGWQFF.